The T cell receptor (beta chain) under discussion was sequenced for a study of blood T cell repertoires in COVID-19. Study-level background: Acute and convalescent COVID-19 specimens originated in the United States, Italy and Spain.

Patients from Seattle were sampled longitudinally, starting during active infection. This clone was detected only once. Sequencing used immunoSEQ multiplex PCR; TCRdb keeps in-frame clones, though not all of them. The table has 250,000 or so clones, almost 90% seen once; the top ten hold roughly 2%. Per the germline V gene, CDR1 is SNHLY and CDR2 is FYNNEI. The CDR3 is 14 amino acids. V lost 7 bases and J 8 bases, leaving 18 bases between the germline ends. This TCR derives from a woman aged 55-70 years with COVID-19, enrolled during active disease. Input material: peripheral blood. The rearrangement joins TRBV2 to TRBJ2-4; maybe TRBD2 (6 bases). CDR3 in DNA: TGTGCCAGCATCCCACGAACACGGGGGTACATTCAGTACTTC. This sequence encodes CASIPRTRGYIQYF.